Listed below are T cell receptor beta chains from one sample, sequenced in a study of OX40 agonist ivuxolimab in advanced cancers. Libraries were prepared by immunoSEQ multiplex PCR; TCRdb keeps only in-frame clonotypes and omits some of them. The repertoire includes over 70,000 clones, roughly 90% of them detected once, and under 0.35% sits in the top ten. Sequences were derived from CD4+ or CD8+ T cells sorted from blood, sampled in a trial of the OX40 agonist ivuxolimab. The receptors originated from an adult with an advanced solid tumor such as melanoma, head and neck, liver or kidney cancer. Each CDR3 is given with its conserved first and last residue. D genes are given only for firm matches. The size field is filled for only some rows; it gives once, few, many or a size class.

d_gene	v_gene	abundance	j_gene	CDR3aa	CDR3nt
.	TRBV7-9	few	TRBJ1-1	CASSSGGGYTFF	TGTGCCAGCAGCTCAGGTGGGGGATATACTTTCTTT
TRBD1	TRBV7-2	.	TRBJ2-1	CASNQGARPTNEQFF	TGTGCCAGCAACCAGGGGGCTCGGCCAACCAATGAGCAGTTCTTC
TRBD1	TRBV7-9	.	TRBJ2-1	CASSSGQGSSYNEQFF	TGTGCCAGCAGCTCCGGACAGGGAAGCTCCTACAATGAGCAGTTCTTC
.	TRBV7-2	.	TRBJ2-1	CASSPGRNYNEQFF	TGTGCCAGCAGCCCCGGGAGAAACTACAATGAGCAGTTCTTC
TRBD1	TRBV7-9	.	TRBJ1-5	CASSRTYTGTGNNQPQHF	TGTGCCAGCAGCCGAACCTATACCGGGACAGGGAACAATCAGCCCCAGCATTTT
.	TRBV5-5	.	TRBJ1-2	CASSLRRQMLNYGYTF	TGTGCCAGCAGCTTGAGGCGACAGATGTTAAACTATGGCTACACCTTC
.	TRBV7-9	.	TRBJ2-5	CASTPPGKETQYF	TGTGCCAGCACCCCCCCCGGTAAAGAGACCCAGTACTTC
TRBD2	TRBV6-4	.	TRBJ2-1	CASSGASGSPQFF	TGTGCCAGCAGTGGGGCTAGCGGGAGTCCGCAGTTCTTC
.	TRBV7-2	.	TRBJ2-5	CASSLAEGVGQETQYF	TGTGCCAGCAGCTTAGCGGAGGGGGTGGGGCAAGAGACCCAGTACTTC
.	TRBV2	.	TRBJ2-2	CASTPSGELFF	TGTGCCAGCACCCCTTCGGGGGAGCTGTTTTTT
.	TRBV9	.	TRBJ2-7	CASSGELGSYEQYF	TGTGCCAGCAGCGGCGAATTAGGATCCTACGAGCAGTACTTC
TRBD1	TRBV6-6	.	TRBJ2-2	CAARDRGIDTGELFF	TGTGCCGCGCGGGACAGGGGGATTGACACCGGGGAGCTGTTTTTT
.	TRBV4-1	.	TRBJ2-1	CASSNLYNEQFF	TGCGCCAGCAGCAACTTGTACAATGAGCAGTTCTTC
TRBD2	TRBV7-2	.	TRBJ2-1	CASSLGLAYNEQFF	TGTGCCAGCAGCTTGGGACTAGCCTACAATGAGCAGTTCTTC
.	TRBV7-9	.	TRBJ1-5	CASSLGGVSPQHF	TGTGCCAGCAGCTTAGGGGGGGTCTCGCCCCAGCATTTT
TRBD1	TRBV28	.	TRBJ1-2	CASSLQQGNYGYTF	TGTGCCAGCAGTTTGCAACAGGGGAATTATGGCTACACCTTC
.	TRBV19	.	TRBJ2-7	CASSIGARQGYEQYF	TGTGCCAGTAGTATAGGGGCCCGGCAGGGGTATGAGCAGTACTTC
.	TRBV7-3	.	TRBJ1-3	CASSQRDSGTIYF	TGTGCCAGCAGCCAACGGGATTCTGGCACCATATATTTT
.	TRBV7-2	.	TRBJ1-4	CASSPGRPDEKLFF	TGTGCCAGCAGCCCAGGACGTCCGGATGAAAAACTGTTTTTT
TRBD2	TRBV19	.	TRBJ2-3	CASSIYTSGGDTDTQYF	TGTGCCAGTAGTATATATACTAGCGGGGGAGACACAGATACGCAGTATTTT
.	TRBV27	.	TRBJ2-3	CASWGYTATDTQYF	TGTGCCAGCTGGGGCTATACCGCCACAGATACGCAGTATTTT
TRBD2	TRBV27	few	TRBJ2-1	CASSFSGLAGYNEQFF	TGTGCCAGCAGTTTCTCAGGACTAGCGGGTTACAATGAGCAGTTCTTC
.	TRBV7-8	once	TRBJ2-7	CASSLGSGLEQYF	TGTGCCAGCAGCTTAGGGTCCGGGCTCGAGCAGTACTTC
.	TRBV19	once	TRBJ2-3	CASSRARGSSQDTQYF	TGTGCCAGTAGCCGCGCTCGGGGGTCATCACAAGATACGCAGTATTTT
TRBD2	TRBV28	.	TRBJ2-7	CASSPTILAGGLYEQYF	TGTGCCAGCAGTCCAACAATACTAGCGGGAGGGTTATACGAGCAGTACTTC
.	TRBV28	.	TRBJ2-7	CASSLRGYEQYF	TGTGCCAGCAGTTTGAGGGGCTACGAGCAGTACTTC
.	TRBV6-1	.	TRBJ2-7	CASRLAGVIGSEQYF	TGTGCCAGCAGGCTCGCAGGGGTCATTGGGAGCGAGCAGTACTTC
TRBD2	TRBV14	.	TRBJ2-3	CASSRLLAGGTDTQYF	TGTGCCAGCAGCCGGTTACTAGCGGGAGGCACAGATACGCAGTATTTT
.	TRBV7-9	.	TRBJ2-3	CASSPEGAVHTDTQYF	TGTGCCAGCAGCCCTGAGGGAGCGGTCCACACAGATACGCAGTATTTT
TRBD1	TRBV6-5	.	TRBJ1-4	CASRNYRGGEKLFF	TGTGCCAGCAGGAACTACAGGGGAGGCGAAAAACTGTTTTTT
.	TRBV6-6	.	TRBJ2-3	CASWSPTSTDTQYF	TGTGCCAGCTGGAGCCCAACTAGCACAGATACGCAGTATTTT
.	TRBV27	few	TRBJ1-2	CASRTNYGYTF	TGTGCCAGCAGGACAAACTATGGCTACACCTTC
TRBD2	TRBV6-1	.	TRBJ2-7	CVSSDRDRIAGVRYEQYF	TGTGTCAGCAGTGACCGGGACAGAATAGCGGGAGTGCGCTACGAGCAGTACTTC
.	TRBV5-5	.	TRBJ2-5	CASSRERETQYF	TGTGCCAGCAGCCGGGAAAGGGAGACCCAGTACTTC
TRBD1	TRBV6-1	.	TRBJ2-5	CASSVGQGARETQYF	TGTGCCAGCAGTGTAGGACAGGGGGCGCGAGAGACCCAGTACTTC
.	TRBV5-5	once	TRBJ1-5	CASSPLSNQPQHF	TGTGCCAGCAGCCCCCTGAGCAATCAGCCCCAGCATTTT
.	TRBV5-1	.	TRBJ1-4	CASSFQGFTTNEKLFF	TGCGCCAGCAGCTTCCAGGGATTTACAACTAATGAAAAACTGTTTTTT
TRBD2	TRBV10-3	.	TRBJ2-7	CAIRLAGDYEQYF	TGTGCCATCAGACTAGCGGGAGACTACGAGCAGTACTTC